This TCR beta chain was profiled in a study of blood T cell repertoires in COVID-19. V was clipped by 4 bases and J by 0 bases, with 11 bases between them. CDR3 size: 15 residues. The germline V gene encodes CDR1 SEHNR and CDR2 FQNEAQ (reference sequence). TCRdb keeps only in-frame clones here, not all; method: immunoSEQ multiplex PCR. The sample records under 300,000 clones, more than 75% being singletons. This TCR derives from a woman aged 40 to 55 with acute COVID-19. The sequenced sample consisted of PBMCs or T cells enriched from blood (not recorded which). The J gene is TRBJ2-3, the V gene TRBV7-9; TRBD2 is a possible D gene (6 bases). The CDR3 is CASSWRGTSTDTQYF. CDR3 nucleotides: TGTGCCAGCAGCTGGAGAGGGACTAGCACAGATACGCAGTATTTT.